The rows below give T cell receptor beta chains drawn from one sample of a study of T cells in Graves' hyperthyroidism and ophthalmopathy. One entry per CDR3 protein, called by TCRdb with MiXCR from the multiplex PCR reads. Altogether roughly 840,000 distinct CDR3 sequences are present, about two fifths being singletons, with the ten largest covering about 9%. The sequenced sample consisted of blood. The receptors derive from a man aged 18 to 30 with Graves' hyperthyroidism. Each CDR3 is given with its conserved first and last residue. D genes are given only for firm matches. The size field is filled for only some rows; it gives once, few, many or a size class.

CDR3 protein: CSASGQVEQYF
CDR3 DNA: TGCAGTGCTTCCGGACAGGTCGAGCAGTACTTC
clone size: .
J gene: TRBJ2-7
D gene: TRBD1
V gene: TRBV20-1

CDR3 protein: CASSLTPSSGLSYEQYF
CDR3 DNA: TGTGCCAGCAGCCTGACGCCGTCTAGCGGGCTATCCTACGAGCAGTACTTC
clone size: .
J gene: TRBJ2-7
D gene: TRBD2
V gene: TRBV7-2

CDR3 protein: CASSPFRGDTEAFF
CDR3 DNA: TGTGCCAGCAGCCCTTTCAGGGGTGACACTGAAGCTTTCTTT
clone size: many
J gene: TRBJ1-1
D gene: .
V gene: TRBV13

CDR3 protein: CASNRAGNTIYF
CDR3 DNA: TGTGCCAGCAACAGGGCTGGAAACACCATATATTTT
clone size: .
J gene: TRBJ1-3
D gene: .
V gene: TRBV12-3/TRBV12-4

CDR3 protein: CASGRQGYNSPLHF
CDR3 DNA: TGTGCCAGCGGTCGACAGGGGTATAATTCACCCCTCCACTTT
clone size: many
J gene: TRBJ1-6
D gene: TRBD1
V gene: TRBV2

CDR3 protein: CASGTSGTYEQYF
CDR3 DNA: TGTGCCAGCGGCACTAGCGGAACCTACGAGCAGTACTTC
clone size: few
J gene: TRBJ2-7
D gene: TRBD2
V gene: TRBV9

CDR3 protein: CSQDGGTYEQYF
CDR3 DNA: TGCAGCCAAGACGGAGGGACCTACGAGCAGTACTTC
clone size: .
J gene: TRBJ2-7
D gene: .
V gene: TRBV29-1

CDR3 protein: CASSVAELAGPYEQYF
CDR3 DNA: TGTGCCAGCAGCGTAGCAGAACTAGCGGGGCCCTACGAGCAGTACTTC
clone size: .
J gene: TRBJ2-7
D gene: TRBD2
V gene: TRBV9

CDR3 protein: CSARHSRNTEAFF
CDR3 DNA: TGCAGTGCTAGACACAGTCGAAACACTGAAGCTTTCTTT
clone size: .
J gene: TRBJ1-1
D gene: .
V gene: TRBV20-1

CDR3 protein: CASSRYRDHSYEQYF
CDR3 DNA: TGTGCCAGCAGCCGGTACCGGGACCACTCCTACGAGCAGTACTTC
clone size: .
J gene: TRBJ2-7
D gene: .
V gene: TRBV6-5

CDR3 protein: CSAKLAAGANVLTF
CDR3 DNA: TGCAGTGCTAAACTAGCGGCTGGGGCCAACGTCCTGACTTTC
clone size: many
J gene: TRBJ2-6
D gene: TRBD2
V gene: TRBV20-1

CDR3 protein: CSARAGLWEQYF
CDR3 DNA: TGCAGTGCTCGAGCGGGATTGTGGGAGCAGTACTTC
clone size: many
J gene: TRBJ2-7
D gene: TRBD2
V gene: TRBV20-1

CDR3 protein: CASSRLASGRSYEQYF
CDR3 DNA: TGCGCCAGCAGCCGGTTGGCTAGCGGGAGGAGCTACGAGCAGTACTTC
clone size: .
J gene: TRBJ2-7
D gene: TRBD2
V gene: TRBV2

CDR3 protein: CASSGPRRLMNTEAFF
CDR3 DNA: TGTGCCAGCAGCGGGCCTCGACGGTTGATGAACACTGAAGCTTTCTTT
clone size: few
J gene: TRBJ1-1
D gene: .
V gene: TRBV7-2

CDR3 protein: CASSLGDRRPYEQYF
CDR3 DNA: TGCGCCAGCAGCTTGGGCGACAGAAGACCCTACGAGCAGTACTTC
clone size: .
J gene: TRBJ2-7
D gene: .
V gene: TRBV5-5

CDR3 protein: CASSLGGPIYEQYF
CDR3 DNA: TGTGCCAGCAGCTTAGGCGGGCCGATTTACGAGCAGTACTTC
clone size: .
J gene: TRBJ2-7
D gene: .
V gene: TRBV7-6

CDR3 protein: CSEGQVNQPQHF
CDR3 DNA: TGCAGCGAGGGACAGGTAAATCAGCCCCAGCATTTT
clone size: .
J gene: TRBJ1-5
D gene: TRBD1
V gene: TRBV29-1

CDR3 protein: CASSFRGTTEKLFF
CDR3 DNA: TGCGCCAGCAGCTTCAGGGGAACGACTGAAAAACTGTTTTTT
clone size: few
J gene: TRBJ1-4
D gene: .
V gene: TRBV5-1

CDR3 protein: CAISPLGLETQYF
CDR3 DNA: TGTGCCATCAGCCCCCTGGGGCTAGAGACCCAGTACTTC
clone size: many
J gene: TRBJ2-5
D gene: .
V gene: TRBV10-3

CDR3 protein: CAISLGLGTRNQPQHF
CDR3 DNA: TGTGCCATCAGTTTAGGATTGGGGACCCGCAATCAGCCCCAGCATTTT
clone size: once
J gene: TRBJ1-5
D gene: .
V gene: TRBV10-3

CDR3 protein: CASSLSPMNTEAFF
CDR3 DNA: TGTGCCAGCAGCCTCTCCCCCATGAACACTGAAGCTTTCTTT
clone size: few
J gene: TRBJ1-1
D gene: .
V gene: TRBV7-8

CDR3 protein: CASSPQGLDETQYF
CDR3 DNA: TGTGCCAGCAGCCCTCAGGGGCTCGATGAGACCCAGTACTTC
clone size: .
J gene: TRBJ2-5
D gene: .
V gene: TRBV4-2

CDR3 protein: CASSLWWDTEAFF
CDR3 DNA: TGTGCCAGCAGCTTATGGTGGGACACTGAAGCTTTCTTT
clone size: many
J gene: TRBJ1-1
D gene: .
V gene: TRBV7-9

CDR3 protein: CARDPIRPGPQHF
CDR3 DNA: TGTGCCAGGGACCCTATTCGCCCTGGGCCCCAGCATTTT
clone size: many
J gene: TRBJ1-5
D gene: .
V gene: TRBV19

CDR3 protein: CAPRAGGNTGELFF
CDR3 DNA: TGTGCTCCGAGAGCGGGAGGGAACACCGGGGAGCTGTTTTTT
clone size: once
J gene: TRBJ2-2
D gene: TRBD2
V gene: TRBV7-6

CDR3 protein: CSATSLQAYNQPQHF
CDR3 DNA: TGCAGTGCTACATCCCTTCAGGCTTACAATCAGCCCCAGCATTTT
clone size: few
J gene: TRBJ1-5
D gene: .
V gene: TRBV20-1

CDR3 protein: CASGPGPGARETQYF
CDR3 DNA: TGTGCTAGTGGTCCAGGCCCCGGGGCACGAGAGACCCAGTACTTC
clone size: .
J gene: TRBJ2-5
D gene: .
V gene: TRBV12-5

CDR3 protein: CSARGLGISTNVLTF
CDR3 DNA: TGCAGTGCTAGAGGCCTGGGAATTAGTACCAACGTCCTGACTTTC
clone size: few
J gene: TRBJ2-6
D gene: .
V gene: TRBV20-1

CDR3 protein: CASSRRGSRGATNEKLFF
CDR3 DNA: TGTGCCAGTAGCCGTCGGGGGTCCAGGGGTGCAACTAATGAAAAACTGTTTTTT
clone size: .
J gene: TRBJ1-4
D gene: .
V gene: TRBV19

CDR3 protein: CASSQNIGTEAFF
CDR3 DNA: TGTGCCAGCAGCCAGAACATTGGCACTGAAGCTTTCTTT
clone size: many
J gene: TRBJ1-1
D gene: .
V gene: TRBV7-9

CDR3 protein: CASSLERTWNTEAFF
CDR3 DNA: TGCGCCAGCAGCTTGGAGCGAACCTGGAACACTGAAGCTTTCTTT
clone size: once
J gene: TRBJ1-1
D gene: .
V gene: TRBV5-1

CDR3 protein: CASSLGMDTGELFF
CDR3 DNA: TGTGCCAGCAGCTTAGGGATGGACACCGGGGAGCTGTTTTTT
clone size: .
J gene: TRBJ2-2
D gene: .
V gene: TRBV7-2

CDR3 protein: CASSLTIAGTGELFF
CDR3 DNA: TGTGCCAGCAGCTTAACGATAGCGGGAACCGGGGAGCTGTTTTTT
clone size: few
J gene: TRBJ2-2
D gene: TRBD2
V gene: TRBV7-3

CDR3 protein: CSAREGQREYGYTF
CDR3 DNA: TGCAGTGCTAGAGAGGGACAGAGAGAGTATGGCTACACCTTC
clone size: .
J gene: TRBJ1-2
D gene: TRBD1
V gene: TRBV20-1